The present T cell receptor beta chain was sequenced within a study of CD8 T cells in ankylosing spondylitis. Study-wide points: Among TCR beta sequences, a motif of eight highly homologous variants appeared characteristic of ankylosing spondylitis blood. Clones linked to the disease showed a CD8+ phenotype. They occurred at relatively low frequencies in peripheral blood. Disease-linked clones reportedly concentrated significantly in matched ankylosing spondylitis synovial fluid.

Preparation of TCR beta libraries was done by quantitative 5'-RACE with molecular barcodes. TCRdb itself ran the 5' RACE reads through MiXCR, one entry per CDR3 protein. The data show 750,000 to 850,000 distinct CDR3 sequences, about 11% seen once. Turning to this clonotype: What it binds is unknown.

V lost 7 bases and J 1 base, leaving 17 bases between the germline ends. This CDR3 contains 15 residues. Germline CDR1 and CDR2: MNHNS and SASEGT. J is TRBJ2-7 and V is TRBV6-1; D may be TRBD1 (6 bases). The TCR sequence derives from a male donor with ankylosing spondylitis. Sequencing was performed on blood, either unsorted or a sorted T cell fraction (not recorded which). The CDR3 region is CASTKGVLRSYEQYF. DNA for the CDR3: TGTGCCAGCACCAAGGGGGTCCTAAGATCCTACGAGCAGTACTTC.